This T cell receptor (beta chain) was sequenced during a study of blood T cell repertoires in COVID-19 (dated by TCRdb to about 2020). A note on the overall study: Collaborator samples came from the United States, Italy and Spain and covered acute and convalescent phases of COVID-19. The prospective study material was composed of cDNA or gDNA derived from T cells, B-cell-depleted T cells, or PBMCs. The dataset comprised deeply sampled blood TCRbeta repertoires from subjects exposed to, actively infected with, or recovered from COVID-19. The repertoires were released in a freely available public database intended as a resource for research on the immune response to SARS-CoV-2. The samples were drawn from the first 160 participants of the ongoing ImmuneRACE study and from 1,254 subjects provided by 6 global collaborators. A de-identified subject ID, COVID-19 status, age in years and sex were almost always included in the sample metadata. Where available, HLA class I and class II types were taken from metadata supplied by the sample provider and were not determined by assay-based typing.

In regard to this clone: Its antigen has not been determined. No per-base quality is available; no much larger clone lies one base away.

Whole blood was collected in K2EDTA tubes by collaborating institutions according to the institutions' own protocols. For TCRbeta analysis, collaborator samples were shipped as frozen whole blood, as isolated PBMCs, or as DNA extracted from either sample type. The CDR3 runs 16 amino acids, cysteine and phenylalanine included. Left in the record is the CDR3 DNA by itself, 48 bases read in frame from the first base. The germline V gene (reference sequence) provides CDR1 LNHNV and CDR2 YYDKDF. The V end loses 1 base and the J end loses 0 bases, and a stretch of 10 bases separates them. Points the paper makes about the study in general: The amount of clinical and demographic metadata varied by source and participant and was provided uncurated.

The immunoSEQ Assay, a bias-controlled multiplex PCR, was used to amplify TCRbeta CDR3 regions from genomic DNA. The source study handled its data this way. Within the assay, amplification of reference gene primers was used to estimate how many nucleated cells each sample contained. To quantify the absolute abundance of each unique TCRbeta CDR3 rearrangement, sequence reads were collapsed and filtered. Productive Simpson clonality was computed per sample as the square root of Simpson's diversity index over productive rearrangements. This is the immuneACCESS table as TCRdb keeps it, with only in-frame sequences that have V and J called. A part of the clones is gone; compared with another copy, unresolved V genes explain less than half, and the rest is unexplained. V and J calls and clone size are given by that table; D and trimming were obtained from the DNA. Recorded for this sample are around 200,000 clones; more than 80% of them occurred a single time. The ten top clones hold roughly a tenth of the sample.

The specimen was peripheral blood. The receptor was derived from an elderly woman with acute or convalescent COVID-19. This chain is built from TRBV15 and TRBJ2-4, with an unclear D gene assignment. The nucleotides are TGTGCCACCAGCAGAGGAGGTACTCTAGCCAAAAACATTCAGTACTTC. The resulting protein is CATSRGGTLAKNIQYF.